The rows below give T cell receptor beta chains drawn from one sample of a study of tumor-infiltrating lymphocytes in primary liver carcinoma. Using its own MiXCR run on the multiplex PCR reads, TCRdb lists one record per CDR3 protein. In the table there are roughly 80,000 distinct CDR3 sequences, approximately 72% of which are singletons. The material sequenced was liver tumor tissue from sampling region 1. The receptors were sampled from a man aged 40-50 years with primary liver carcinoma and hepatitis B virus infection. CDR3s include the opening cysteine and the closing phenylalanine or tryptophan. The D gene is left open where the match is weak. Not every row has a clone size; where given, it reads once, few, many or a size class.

cdr3_nt: TGTGCCAACAGTATCCGGACAGGCCGCACAGATACACAGTATTTT
cdr3_aa: CANSIRTGRTDTQYF
d_call: TRBD1
j_call: TRBJ2-3
clone_size: .
v_call: TRBV6-1

cdr3_nt: TGTGCCAGCAGCCCTGACAGTAGGACCCAGTACTTC
cdr3_aa: CASSPDSRTQYF
d_call: .
j_call: TRBJ2-5
clone_size: .
v_call: TRBV9

cdr3_nt: TGTGCCAGCGGTGAAGCCCCCGGACGGGGCTACGAGCAATACTTC
cdr3_aa: CASGEAPGRGYEQYF
d_call: .
j_call: TRBJ2-7
clone_size: once
v_call: TRBV6-1

cdr3_nt: TGCAGCGTTTCGGAAGGGCCGTTGGGAGATACGCAGTTTTTT
cdr3_aa: CSVSEGPLGDTQFF
d_call: .
j_call: TRBJ2-3
clone_size: .
v_call: TRBV29-1

cdr3_nt: TGTGCCAGCACCTTGGACGTAGGGAGCGCAGATACGCAGTATTTT
cdr3_aa: CASTLDVGSADTQYF
d_call: .
j_call: TRBJ2-3
clone_size: .
v_call: TRBV7-3

cdr3_nt: TGTGCCAGCAGCCTATATGTTGGAATATCCTACGAGCAATACTTC
cdr3_aa: CASSLYVGISYEQYF
d_call: .
j_call: TRBJ2-7
clone_size: .
v_call: TRBV11-2

cdr3_nt: TGTGCCAGCAGCTTCGTGGGGAGATCGAACACTGTAGCTTTCTTT
cdr3_aa: CASSFVGRSNTVAFF
d_call: .
j_call: TRBJ1-1
clone_size: .
v_call: TRBV7-8

cdr3_nt: TGTGTCAGCAATCTTCGCTATCCAGGGGGTACATTCTATGGCTACACCTTC
cdr3_aa: CVSNLRYPGGTFYGYTF
d_call: TRBD1
j_call: TRBJ1-2
clone_size: .
v_call: TRBV6-5

cdr3_nt: TGTGCCAGCAGTACCACTCGGGAGCCCCAGCATTTT
cdr3_aa: CASSTTREPQHF
d_call: .
j_call: TRBJ1-5
clone_size: many
v_call: TRBV12-3/TRBV12-4

cdr3_nt: TGCGCCAGCAGTGTAACCAGGACAGGGACCGATACGCAGTATTTC
cdr3_aa: CASSVTRTGTDTQYF
d_call: TRBD1
j_call: TRBJ2-3
clone_size: .
v_call: TRBV10-1

cdr3_nt: .
cdr3_aa: CVSGLVGRGTGEMFF
d_call: .
j_call: TRBJ2-2
clone_size: .
v_call: TRBV11-2

cdr3_nt: TGTGACAGCTGCTTAAACCCCCCTACAGGGGGCGACGATCAGCCCCAGCATTTT
cdr3_aa: CDSCLNPPTGGDDQPQHF
d_call: TRBD1
j_call: TRBJ1-5
clone_size: .
v_call: TRBV13

cdr3_nt: TGTGTCAGCAGCGACAGGGATAACGACCCGAACACCCGGGAGCTGTTTTTT
cdr3_aa: CVSSDRDNDPNTRELFF
d_call: TRBD1
j_call: TRBJ2-2
clone_size: once
v_call: TRBV6-1

cdr3_nt: TGTGCCAGCAGTTCTCAAGAGACCCAGTACTTC
cdr3_aa: CASSSQETQYF
d_call: .
j_call: TRBJ2-5
clone_size: medium-sized
v_call: TRBV6-2/TRBV6-3

cdr3_nt: TGCACCAACAGCCAAGTAGGCGGAAACACCATATATTTT
cdr3_aa: CTNSQVGGNTIYF
d_call: .
j_call: TRBJ1-3
clone_size: .
v_call: TRBV4-1

cdr3_nt: TGTGCCAACATCATGAAGAGGATATACTACGAGCAGTACTTC
cdr3_aa: CANIMKRIYYEQYF
d_call: .
j_call: TRBJ2-7
clone_size: .
v_call: TRBV28

cdr3_nt: TGTGCCAGCAGCTTCGGGCAGGGGGGGGTATTT
cdr3_aa: CASSFGQGGVF
d_call: .
j_call: TRBJ2-3
clone_size: .
v_call: TRBV11-2

cdr3_nt: TGTGTCAGCAGCGCCCGGGACAGGGGTTTCTGCGAGCAGTATTTC
cdr3_aa: CVSSARDRGFCEQYF
d_call: TRBD1
j_call: TRBJ2-7
clone_size: .
v_call: TRBV11-2

cdr3_nt: TGTGCCAGCAGCTACTCTTCGACTAGCGGGAGGGGAGGCGGTCCCTTC
cdr3_aa: CASSYSSTSGRGGGPF
d_call: TRBD2
j_call: TRBJ2-1
clone_size: .
v_call: TRBV11-2

cdr3_nt: TGTGCCAGCAGCCAAGCAGGTTCCCTGTGGTCTGGCGAGCAGTACTTC
cdr3_aa: CASSQAGSLWSGEQYF
d_call: .
j_call: TRBJ2-7
clone_size: .
v_call: TRBV4-2

cdr3_nt: TGCGCCAGCAGCCAAGCCAGCCTTGGAAACTCACCCCTCGACTTT
cdr3_aa: CASSQASLGNSPLDF
d_call: .
j_call: TRBJ1-6
clone_size: .
v_call: TRBV4-1

cdr3_nt: TGCAGTGCGAAAACTTCCGGGGAGAAGACCCAGTACTTC
cdr3_aa: CSAKTSGEKTQYF
d_call: .
j_call: TRBJ2-5
clone_size: .
v_call: TRBV20-1

cdr3_nt: TGCGCCAGCAGCTTGGATACCGGACTAGCCATGGGTGAGCAGTTGTTC
cdr3_aa: CASSLDTGLAMGEQLF
d_call: TRBD2
j_call: TRBJ2-1
clone_size: .
v_call: TRBV11-2

cdr3_nt: TGTGCCAGCAGCTTGGGGGGTAAGCAGCCCCAGCATTTT
cdr3_aa: CASSLGGKQPQHF
d_call: .
j_call: TRBJ1-5
clone_size: .
v_call: TRBV5-6

cdr3_nt: TGCGTCAGCAGCACGCGGGGCACAGATACGCAGTATTTT
cdr3_aa: CVSSTRGTDTQYF
d_call: .
j_call: TRBJ2-3
clone_size: .
v_call: TRBV4-1

cdr3_nt: TGTGCCAGCAGCCAAGACCGCAGGGGTGGCTACACCTTC
cdr3_aa: CASSQDRRGGYTF
d_call: .
j_call: TRBJ1-2
clone_size: .
v_call: TRBV3-1

cdr3_nt: TGCGCTAGCAGTCTCACCTCTACTGAAGCTTTCTTT
cdr3_aa: CASSLTSTEAFF
d_call: .
j_call: TRBJ1-1
clone_size: .
v_call: TRBV12-3/TRBV12-4

cdr3_nt: TGTGCCAGCAGTATTGGGACAGGGGATCAGTCCCAGCATTTT
cdr3_aa: CASSIGTGDQSQHF
d_call: TRBD1
j_call: TRBJ1-5
clone_size: .
v_call: TRBV6-5

cdr3_nt: TGTGGCACCAGTGACTCGACAGGGGATAAAAACATTCAGTACTTC
cdr3_aa: CGTSDSTGDKNIQYF
d_call: TRBD1
j_call: TRBJ2-4
clone_size: .
v_call: TRBV24-1

cdr3_nt: TGTACAAGCAGTTGGAGCTCTGGGGCCAACGTCCTGACTTTC
cdr3_aa: CTSSWSSGANVLTF
d_call: .
j_call: TRBJ2-6
clone_size: .
v_call: TRBV12-3/TRBV12-4

cdr3_nt: TGTGCCAGCAAAGAGGGCATTAACTATGGCTACACCTTC
cdr3_aa: CASKEGINYGYTF
d_call: .
j_call: TRBJ1-2
clone_size: many
v_call: TRBV2

cdr3_nt: TGTGCCAGCAGTTCATCGGGACTAGTGGGAGGGCCGGGCGTGCAGTACTTC
cdr3_aa: CASSSSGLVGGPGVQYF
d_call: TRBD2
j_call: TRBJ2-7
clone_size: once
v_call: TRBV6-6

cdr3_nt: TGTGCCACCAGTGATATAACGGGAGCAGTCCCAGATACGCAGTACTTT
cdr3_aa: CATSDITGAVPDTQYF
d_call: .
j_call: TRBJ2-3
clone_size: .
v_call: TRBV24-1

cdr3_nt: TGTGCCAGCGGGAACCGGGACAGGGGTTTCAATGAGCAGTTCTTC
cdr3_aa: CASGNRDRGFNEQFF
d_call: TRBD1
j_call: TRBJ2-1
clone_size: many
v_call: TRBV13

cdr3_nt: TGTGCCAGCTCAGCGGGCCCTGGGAATGAGCAGTTCTTC
cdr3_aa: CASSAGPGNEQFF
d_call: .
j_call: TRBJ2-1
clone_size: once
v_call: TRBV11-2

cdr3_nt: TGCAGCGGATTGCCTAGACAGGGGTTGGATGAGCAGTTCTTC
cdr3_aa: CSGLPRQGLDEQFF
d_call: TRBD1
j_call: TRBJ2-1
clone_size: few
v_call: TRBV29-1